This T cell receptor (beta chain) appears in the sequencing data of a study of spatial heterogeneity in lung cancer. The CDR3 contains 15 residues. In germline, CDR1 is SGHDT, CDR2 YYEEEE. Losses at the gene ends were 2 bases for V and 2 bases for J; bases not matched to a gene: 4. MiXCR was run by TCRdb on the 5' RACE reads, yielding one entry per CDR3 protein. The sample holds fewer than 40,000 distinct CDR3 sequences, around 7.2% seen once. Ten or more counts support this clonotype. Time point reported: sample taken at primary tumor resection. From tumor, nontumor lung or frozen PBMC, whole RNA was taken unsorted for sequencing.

The receptor comes from a male donor with early-stage non-small cell lung cancer. Sequencing was performed on PBMCs, taken at surgery. The rearrangement joins TRBV5-6 to TRBJ1-2; 9 bases align to TRBD1. The chain's CDR3 is CASSFVGTGNYGYTF. In nucleotides, the CDR3 is TGTGCCAGCAGCTTTGTTGGGACAGGGAACTATGGCTACACCTTC.